The 18 T cell receptor beta chains below come from one sample, sequenced in a study of shared clonotypes between healthy human individuals. Method: immunoSEQ multiplex PCR; TCRdb's copy keeps in-frame clones and lacks some. The data contain about 700,000 clones, about 92% of them singletons. Naive CD8 cells were CD45RO-negative, positively selected for CCR7, excluding terminally differentiated effector memory CD45RA+ cells. The sequenced sample consisted of naive CD8+ T cells sorted from blood. The receptors here all came from a man aged 25-45 years in good health.

The sample holds one count of this clone. The V gene is TRBV29-1, the J gene TRBJ2-3; D is perhaps TRBD1 (6 bases). The CDR3 totals 18 residues. Trimming took 1 base from V and 4 from J, leaving 24 bases between them. Per germline, CDR1 SQVTM and CDR2 ANQGSEA. The CDR3 sequence is CSVEAVGLTGSWADTQYF. The CDR3 nucleotides are TGCAGCGTTGAAGCGGTAGGGCTAACAGGGAGTTGGGCAGATACGCAGTATTTT.

The CDR3 nucleotides read TGTGCCAGCAGTTTATCCTACAGGAACTATGGCTACACCTTC. This translates into CASSLSYRNYGYTF. V gene TRBV27 combines with J gene TRBJ1-2, with D possibly being TRBD1 (5 bases). This CDR3 is built from 14 residues. Germline V lookup: CDR1 MNHEY, CDR2 SMNVEV (reference sequence). The V and J ends lost 0 bases and 2 bases respectively, with 7 bases between them.

The DNA for the CDR3 is TGTGCCAGCACGGGTAGGGGGGCTGGGGCCAACGTCCTGACTTTC. Translation gives CASTGRGAGANVLTF. J is TRBJ2-6 and V is TRBV9, with D possibly called TRBD1 or TRBD2 (6 bases each). The germline V gene has CDR1 SGDLS and CDR2 YYNGEE. Trimming pared 6 bases from V and 2 bases from J, leaving 12 bases between. CDR3 length: 15 residues.

The CDR3 spells CASSLDSLAVSYEQYF. CDR3 nucleotide sequence: TGTGCCAGCAGCTTAGATTCCTTAGCGGTCTCCTACGAGCAGTACTTC. The J gene is TRBJ2-7, the V gene TRBV7-2; the D gene is possibly TRBD2 (6 bases). The V and J ends lost 1 base and 0 bases respectively, with 13 bases between them. Germline lookup yields CDR1 SGHTA and CDR2 FQGNSA. There are 16 residues in the CDR3. Full variable domain (remainder filled in from reference TRBV7-2 and TRBJ2-7): GAGVSQSPSNKVTEKGKDVELRCDPISGHTALYWYRQSLGQGLEFLIYFQGNSAPDKSGLPSDRFSAERTGGSVSTLTIQRTQQEDSAVYLCASSLDSLAVSYEQYFGPGTRLTVT.

The V call is TRBV6-5, the J call TRBJ1-4; D is unclear. The V end lost 4 bases, the J end lost 8 bases, and 14 bases lay between the germline ends. CDR3 length equals 14 residues. Germline V lookup: CDR1 MNHEY, CDR2 SVGAGI. The CDR3: CASSFSSLGEKLFF. CDR3 bases: TGTGCCAGCAGTTTTAGTAGCTTAGGGGAAAAACTGTTTTTT.

The chain joins TRBV28 to TRBJ2-3; D unclear. V dropped 3 bases and J dropped 2 bases, with 9 bases sitting between them. The germline gives CDR1 MDHEN, CDR2 SYDVKM. The CDR3 spans 14 residues. The CDR3 sequence: CASSFLDITDTQYF. The CDR3 bases are TGTGCCAGCAGTTTTCTTGACATCACAGATACGCAGTATTTT.

The chain has TRBV27 and TRBJ2-1; 8 bases align to TRBD1. The V gene's germline CDR1 is MNHEY and CDR2 SMNVEV (reference sequence). The CDR3 runs to 14 residues. V was pared by 1 base and J by 8 bases, with 4 bases of the junction left unmatched. This CDR3 is CASSLLTGEHEQFF. In nucleotides, the CDR3 is TGTGCCAGCAGTTTATTGACAGGGGAGCATGAGCAGTTCTTC.

The rearrangement joins TRBV12-5 to TRBJ2-1, with D perhaps being TRBD1 or TRBD2 (5 bases each). This CDR3 is built from 12 residues. Trimming stripped 4 bases from V and 8 bases from J, with 9 bases between. Germline V CDR1 and CDR2: LGHNT, FRNRAP. The CDR3 DNA follows: TGTGCTAGTGGTTGGGGACGCGATGAGCAGTTCTTC. Translation: CASGWGRDEQFF. Together with reference TRBV12-5 and TRBJ2-1, the CDR3 gives the full variable domain: DARVTQTPRHKVTEMGQEVTMRCQPILGHNTVFWYRQTMMQGLELLAYFRNRAPLDDSGMPKDRFSAEMPDATLATLKIQPSEPRDSAVYFCASGWGRDEQFFGPGTRLTVL.

This rearrangement joins TRBV29-1 to TRBJ2-3; the D is unclear. Trimming stripped 5 bases from V and 3 bases from J, with 9 bases between. The CDR3 has 12 amino acids. The germline V gene encodes CDR1 SQVTM and CDR2 ANQGSEA. CDR3 nucleotide sequence: TGCAGCGTTTTTAAGGGTACAGATACGCAGTATTTT. Translation gives CSVFKGTDTQYF.

CDR3 amino acids: CASSSDFSEAFF. Here the CDR3 DNA reads TGTGCCAGCAGCTCGGACTTTTCTGAAGCTTTCTTT. This chain links TRBV5-8 with TRBJ1-1; D remains ambiguous. V was clipped by 3 bases and J by 6 bases, with 9 bases between them. The CDR3 covers 12 residues. CDR1 and CDR2 from the germline V gene are SGHTS and YDEGEE. The whole variable domain, remainder taken from reference TRBV5-8 and TRBJ1-1, is EAGVTQSPTHLIKTRGQQATLRCSPISGHTSVYWYQQALGLGLQFLLWYDEGEERNRGNFPPRFSGRQFPNYSSELNVNALELEDSALYLCASSSDFSEAFFGQGTRLTVV.

V usage is TRBV9 and J usage is TRBJ2-5; 9 positions match TRBD2. The V segment lost 0 bases and the J segment 2 bases; nucleotides outside the gene matches: 11. The CDR3 loop spans 18 amino acids. Germline CDR1 is SGDLS and CDR2 is YYNGEE. The CDR3 spells CASSVGTSATLSQETQYF. In DNA, the CDR3 is TGTGCCAGCAGCGTAGGGACTAGCGCGACCTTATCTCAAGAGACCCAGTACTTC.

A remark on this clone: Other nucleotide sequences from this sample produce the same CDR3. This chain joins TRBV21-1 and TRBJ2-7; the table assigns TRBD2, which was not confirmed against the DNA. TRBV21-1 is reported as a pseudogene. CDR3 length equals 12 residues. CDR3 residues: CASSKARYEQYF. The CDR3 DNA reads as TGTGCCAGCAGCAAAGCTCGGTACGAGCAGTACTTC.

This clone was picked up one time. Different DNA sequences within this sample yield the same CDR3. This chain joins TRBV9 and TRBJ2-1, with D possibly TRBD1 on 6 matching bases. The CDR3 contains 14 residues. Between the trimmed V and J ends, which lost 0 bases and 4 bases, there was a span of 8 bases. Looked up from germline, CDR1 is SGDLS and CDR2 is YYNGEE. The CDR3 is CASSVEGGYNEQFF. The CDR3 bases are TGTGCCAGCAGCGTAGAAGGGGGATACAATGAGCAGTTCTTC.

The chain has TRBV13 and TRBJ1-2, with D maybe TRBD1 (6 bases). V lost 9 bases to trimming and J lost 2 bases, with 13 bases between them. In germline, CDR1 is PRHDT, CDR2 FYEKMQ (reference sequence). This CDR3 spans 13 amino acids. CDR3 in amino acids: CASSGTGNYGYTF. DNA for the CDR3: TGTGCCAGTTCGGGTACAGGGAACTATGGCTACACCTTC.

This chain joins TRBV23-1 and TRBJ2-1; no definite D call. TRBV23-1 is an ORF for which the function is uncertain. This CDR3 region has 15 residues. The germline V and J ends were trimmed by 3 bases and 0 bases, with 9 bases remaining between them. CDR3 protein: CASSQRARSYNEQFF. In DNA, the CDR3 is TGCGCCAGCAGTCAGAGAGCGCGCTCCTACAATGAGCAGTTCTTC.

The rearrangement uses TRBV7-2 and TRBJ2-3; D may match TRBD1 or TRBD2 (5 bases each). This CDR3 region has 17 residues. Per germline, CDR1 SGHTA and CDR2 FQGNSA. V dropped 1 base and J dropped 6 bases, with 20 bases sitting between them. The CDR3 coding sequence is TGTGCCAGCAGCTTAGTAAAGGCTAGCTCAGGGATGGATACGCAGTATTTT. Protein sequence: CASSLVKASSGMDTQYF.

The V call is TRBV4-3, the J call TRBJ1-6, with 10 bases lining up with TRBD1. The CDR3 runs to 15 residues. V lost 3 bases, J lost 4 bases, and 0 bases stayed unmatched. CDR1 and CDR2 from the germline V gene are LGHNA and YSLEER. The CDR3 sequence is CASSQGQGYNSPLHF. The CDR3 nucleotides are TGCGCCAGCAGCCAGGGACAGGGGTATAATTCACCCCTCCACTTT.

The chain recombines TRBV10-2 with TRBJ2-7, with 10 bases matching TRBD1. Germline assignment: CDR1 WSHSY and CDR2 SAAADI. The CDR3 consists of 15 residues. The junction had 8 bases not matched to a gene; V was cut back by 3 bases and J by 6 bases. The CDR3 bases are TGCGCCAGCAGTGAAACCGGGACAGGGGCCGGCGAGCAGTACTTC. Residues: CASSETGTGAGEQYF.